This TCR beta chain was sequenced for a study of blood T cell repertoires in COVID-19. As for the study in general: Researchers got acute and convalescent COVID-19 samples from the United States, Italy and Spain. Sources were T cells, B-cell-depleted T cells, or PBMCs; the material itself was cDNA or gDNA.

The CDR3 consists of 16 residues. After removal of 0 bases from V and 2 bases from J, the junction contained 6 bases not matched to a gene. Germline CDR1 is SGDLS and CDR2 is YYNGEE. In the original processing: Reference gene primers were amplified, and this amplification served to estimate nucleated cell counts. Here immunoSEQ multiplex PCR was the method, and the copy in TCRdb shows in-frame clones only, minus some. That table is the source of V, J and clone size, and D and trimming were worked out from the DNA. Of 100,000 to 120,000 clones listed, about 88% are singletons. The source is a human donor in a cohort sampled during active COVID-19. The sample consisted of peripheral blood. The chain links TRBV9 to TRBJ2-7; 9 bases match TRBD1. The CDR3 here is CASSVGPGTGPYEQYF. Written as DNA, the CDR3 is TGTGCCAGCAGCGTAGGGCCTGGGACAGGGCCCTACGAGCAGTACTTC.